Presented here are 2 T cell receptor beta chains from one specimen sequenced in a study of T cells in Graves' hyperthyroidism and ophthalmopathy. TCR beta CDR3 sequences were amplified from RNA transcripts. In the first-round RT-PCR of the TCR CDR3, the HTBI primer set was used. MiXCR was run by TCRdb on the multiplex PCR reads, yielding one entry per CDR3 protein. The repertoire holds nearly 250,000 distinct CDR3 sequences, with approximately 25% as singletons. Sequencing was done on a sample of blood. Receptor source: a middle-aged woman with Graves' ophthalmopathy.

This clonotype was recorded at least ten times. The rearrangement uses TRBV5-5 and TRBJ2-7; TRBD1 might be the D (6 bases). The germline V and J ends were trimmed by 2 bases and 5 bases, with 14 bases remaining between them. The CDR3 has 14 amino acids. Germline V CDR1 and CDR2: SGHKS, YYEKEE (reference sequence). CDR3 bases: TGTGCCAGCAGCTTACCCGGGACACCGAACGAGCAGTACTTC. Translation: CASSLPGTPNEQYF.

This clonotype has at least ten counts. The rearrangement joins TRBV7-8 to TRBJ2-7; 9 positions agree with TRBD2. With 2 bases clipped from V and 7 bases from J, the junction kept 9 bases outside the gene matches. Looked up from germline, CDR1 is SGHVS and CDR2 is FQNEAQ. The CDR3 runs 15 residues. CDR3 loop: CASSLTLAGNGEQYF. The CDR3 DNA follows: TGTGCCAGCAGCTTAACTCTAGCGGGAAATGGGGAGCAGTACTTC.